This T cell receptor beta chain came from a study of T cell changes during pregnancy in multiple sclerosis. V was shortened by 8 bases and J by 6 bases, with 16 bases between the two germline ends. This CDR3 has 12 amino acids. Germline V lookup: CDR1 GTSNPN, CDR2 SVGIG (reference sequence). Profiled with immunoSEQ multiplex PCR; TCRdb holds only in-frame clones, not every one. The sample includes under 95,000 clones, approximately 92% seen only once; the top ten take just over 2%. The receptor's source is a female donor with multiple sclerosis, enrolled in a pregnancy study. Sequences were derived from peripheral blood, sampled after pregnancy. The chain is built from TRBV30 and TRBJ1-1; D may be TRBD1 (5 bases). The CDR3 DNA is TGTGCCCGCAGCGGGGGGTGGTCTGAAGCTTTCTTT. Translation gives CARSGGWSEAFF.